The next 3 T cell receptor beta chains were all read from a single sample in a study of blood T cell repertoires in COVID-19. Data came from immunoSEQ multiplex PCR; TCRdb stores just in-frame clones and leaves some out. Of 130,000 to 150,000 clones listed, more than 70% are singletons. Material: peripheral blood. The receptors were gathered from a human donor in a cohort sampled during active COVID-19.

This clone was observed a handful of times. The chain uses TRBV30 and TRBJ2-2, with D hard to call. CDR1 is GTSNPN, CDR2 SVGIG, per germline (reference sequence). The CDR3 sequence is 13 residues long. Trimming pared 2 bases from V and 1 base from J, leaving 5 bases between. The CDR3 region has the DNA TGTGCCTGGAGTCGACAGAACACCGGGGAGCTGTTTTTT. Protein: CAWSRQNTGELFF. The full variable domain, its missing parts supplied by reference TRBV30 and TRBJ2-2, is SQTIHQWPATLVQPVGSPLSLECTVEGTSNPNLYWYRQAAGRGLQLLFYSVGIGQISSEVPQNLSASRPQDRQFILSSKKLLLSDSGFYLCAWSRQNTGELFFGEGSRLTVL.

The gene calls are TRBV19 and TRBJ2-2; 8 positions agree with TRBD1. The V segment lost 6 bases and the J segment 7 bases; nucleotides outside the gene matches: 4. This CDR3 comprises 13 residues. Germline V gives CDR1 LNHDA, CDR2 SQIVND (reference sequence). This CDR3 is CASSPTGVGELFF. CDR3 bases: TGTGCCAGTAGCCCGACAGGGGTCGGGGAGCTGTTTTTT. Full variable domain (remainder filled in from reference TRBV19 and TRBJ2-2): DGGITQSPKYLFRKEGQNVTLSCEQNLNHDAMYWYRQDPGQGLRLIYYSQIVNDFQKGDIAEGYSVSREKKESFPLTVTSAQKNPTAFYLCASSPTGVGELFFGEGSRLTVL.

This sequence joins TRBV12-3 or TRBV12-4 and TRBJ2-7, with D perhaps matching TRBD2 (6 bases). Trimming shortened V by 6 bases and J by 3 bases, and 12 bases separated the two germline ends. The CDR3 sequence is 13 residues long. The CDR3 nucleotides read TGTGCCAGCAGACCCAGCGGGTACTACGAGCAGTACTTC. This codes for CASRPSGYYEQYF.